The following is a TCR beta chain sequence with its context. This CDR3 region has 12 residues. The germline V gene has CDR1 SNHLY and CDR2 FYNNEI. V shed 6 bases and J shed 10 bases, with 15 bases lying between them. This record comes from a study of shared clonotypes between healthy human individuals. Across the study: Used for every donor were three CD4 naive, three CD4 memory, two CD8 naive and one CD8 memory plate.

The method was immunoSEQ multiplex PCR; TCRdb's version includes in-frame clones alone and lacks a portion of them. The sample holds approximately 2,000,000 clones, approximately 92% seen once. Terminally differentiated effector memory CD45RA+ cells were excluded from the naive CD8 cells, which were CD45RO-negative and positively selected for CCR7. Donors were Caucasian adults residing in Nashville, Tennessee, USA. The gene calls are TRBV2 and TRBJ1-1; tentative D call: TRBD1 (6 bases). Specimen: naive CD8+ T cells from PBMCs. This TCR was sampled from a man between 18 and 35 years old in good health. Some clones in this sample may be carry-over from other donors' samples. The CDR3 DNA follows: TGTGCCAGCAGAACACAGGGACGCATAGCTTTCTTT. It translates to CASRTQGRIAFF.